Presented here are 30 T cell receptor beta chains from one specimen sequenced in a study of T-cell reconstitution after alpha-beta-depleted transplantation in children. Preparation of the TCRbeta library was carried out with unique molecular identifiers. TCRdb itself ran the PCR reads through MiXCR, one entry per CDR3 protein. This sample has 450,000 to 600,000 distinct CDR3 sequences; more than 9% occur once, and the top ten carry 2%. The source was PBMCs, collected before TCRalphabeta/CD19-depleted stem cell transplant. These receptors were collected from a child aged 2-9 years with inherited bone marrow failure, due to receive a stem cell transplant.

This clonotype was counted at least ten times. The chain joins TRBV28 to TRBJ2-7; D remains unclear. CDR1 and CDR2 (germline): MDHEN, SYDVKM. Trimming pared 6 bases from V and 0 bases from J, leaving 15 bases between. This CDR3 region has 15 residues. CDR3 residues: CASSGQTPRSYEQYF. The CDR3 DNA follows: TGTGCCAGCAGCGGGCAGACCCCCCGCTCCTACGAGCAGTACTTC.

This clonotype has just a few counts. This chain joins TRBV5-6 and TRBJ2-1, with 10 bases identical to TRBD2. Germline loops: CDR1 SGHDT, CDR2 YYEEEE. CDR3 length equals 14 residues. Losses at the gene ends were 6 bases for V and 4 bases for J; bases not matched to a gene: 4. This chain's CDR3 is CASTPSGRYNEQFF. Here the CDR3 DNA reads TGTGCCAGCACGCCTAGCGGGAGATACAATGAGCAGTTCTTC.

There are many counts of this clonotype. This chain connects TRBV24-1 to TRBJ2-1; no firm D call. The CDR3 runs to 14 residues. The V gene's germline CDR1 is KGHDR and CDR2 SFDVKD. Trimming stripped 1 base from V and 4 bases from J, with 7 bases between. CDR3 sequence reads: CATSDFARYNEQFF. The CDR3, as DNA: TGTGCCACCAGTGATTTCGCCCGATACAATGAGCAGTTCTTC.

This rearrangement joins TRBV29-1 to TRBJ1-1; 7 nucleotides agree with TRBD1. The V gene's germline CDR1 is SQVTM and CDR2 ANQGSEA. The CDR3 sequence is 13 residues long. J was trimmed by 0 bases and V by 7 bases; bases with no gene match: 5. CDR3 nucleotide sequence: TGCAGCGCAGTGGGACAGATGAACACTGAAGCTTTCTTT. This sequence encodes CSAVGQMNTEAFF.

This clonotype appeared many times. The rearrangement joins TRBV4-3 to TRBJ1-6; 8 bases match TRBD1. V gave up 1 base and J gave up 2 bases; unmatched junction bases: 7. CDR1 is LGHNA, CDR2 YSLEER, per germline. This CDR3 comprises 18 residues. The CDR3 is CASSQVVDRGPYNSPLHF. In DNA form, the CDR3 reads TGCGCCAGCAGCCAAGTTGTTGACAGGGGACCCTATAATTCACCCCTCCACTTT.

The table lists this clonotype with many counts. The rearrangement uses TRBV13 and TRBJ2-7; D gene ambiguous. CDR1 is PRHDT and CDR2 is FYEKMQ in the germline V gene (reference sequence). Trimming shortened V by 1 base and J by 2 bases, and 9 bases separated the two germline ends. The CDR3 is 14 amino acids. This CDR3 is CASSLEGTPYEQYF. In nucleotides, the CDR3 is TGTGCCAGCAGCTTAGAAGGAACCCCCTACGAGCAGTACTTC.

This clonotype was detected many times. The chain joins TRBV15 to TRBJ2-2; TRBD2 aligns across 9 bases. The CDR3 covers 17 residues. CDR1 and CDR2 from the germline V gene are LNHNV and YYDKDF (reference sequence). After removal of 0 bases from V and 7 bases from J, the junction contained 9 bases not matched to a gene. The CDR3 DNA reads TGTGCCACCAGCAGAGAGATGCGGGAGGGCCGTAACGGGGAGCTGTTTTTT. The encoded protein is CATSREMREGRNGELFF.

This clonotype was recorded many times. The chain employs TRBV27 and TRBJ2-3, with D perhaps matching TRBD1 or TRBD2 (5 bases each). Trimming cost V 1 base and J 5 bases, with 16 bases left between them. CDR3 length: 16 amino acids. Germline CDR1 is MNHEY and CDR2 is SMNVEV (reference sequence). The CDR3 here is CASSLYGTLPGDTQYF. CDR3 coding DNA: TGTGCCAGCAGTTTATATGGGACCCTCCCAGGAGATACGCAGTATTTT.

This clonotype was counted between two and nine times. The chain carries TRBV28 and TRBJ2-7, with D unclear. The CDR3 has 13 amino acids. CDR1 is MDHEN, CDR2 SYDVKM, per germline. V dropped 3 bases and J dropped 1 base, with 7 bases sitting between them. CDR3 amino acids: CASSFSESYEQYF. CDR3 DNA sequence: TGTGCCAGCAGTTTCTCCGAATCCTACGAGCAGTACTTC. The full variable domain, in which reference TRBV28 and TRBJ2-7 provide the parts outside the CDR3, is DVKVTQSSRYLVKRTGEKVFLECVQDMDHENMFWYRQDPGLGLRLIYFSYDVKMKEKGDIPEGYSVSREKKERFSLILESASTNQTSMYLCASSFSESYEQYFGPGTRLTVT.

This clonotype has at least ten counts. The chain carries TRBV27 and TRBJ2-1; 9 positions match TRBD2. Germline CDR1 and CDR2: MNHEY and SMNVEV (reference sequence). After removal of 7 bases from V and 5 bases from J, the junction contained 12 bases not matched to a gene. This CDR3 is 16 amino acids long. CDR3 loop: CASTYSTGLAHNEQFF. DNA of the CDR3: TGTGCCAGCACCTACTCGACGGGACTAGCTCACAATGAGCAGTTCTTC.

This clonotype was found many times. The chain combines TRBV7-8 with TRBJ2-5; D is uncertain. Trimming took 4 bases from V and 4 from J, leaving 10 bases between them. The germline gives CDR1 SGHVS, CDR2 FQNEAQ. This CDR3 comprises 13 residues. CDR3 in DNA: TGTGCCAGCAGCTCAGACATGGGAGAGACCCAGTACTTC. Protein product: CASSSDMGETQYF.

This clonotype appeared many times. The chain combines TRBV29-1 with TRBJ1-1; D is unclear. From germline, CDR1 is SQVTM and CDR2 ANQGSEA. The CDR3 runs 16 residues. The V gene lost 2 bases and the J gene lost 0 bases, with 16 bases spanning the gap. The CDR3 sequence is CSVESVYRTLNTEAFF. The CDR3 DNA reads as TGCAGCGTTGAAAGCGTTTATAGGACCTTGAACACTGAAGCTTTCTTT.

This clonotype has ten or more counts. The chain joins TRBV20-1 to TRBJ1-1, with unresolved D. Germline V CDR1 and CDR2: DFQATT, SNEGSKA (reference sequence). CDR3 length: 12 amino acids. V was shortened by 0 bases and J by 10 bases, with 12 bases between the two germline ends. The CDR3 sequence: CSARDGSAGAFF. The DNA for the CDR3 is TGCAGTGCTAGAGATGGCTCAGCGGGAGCTTTCTTT.

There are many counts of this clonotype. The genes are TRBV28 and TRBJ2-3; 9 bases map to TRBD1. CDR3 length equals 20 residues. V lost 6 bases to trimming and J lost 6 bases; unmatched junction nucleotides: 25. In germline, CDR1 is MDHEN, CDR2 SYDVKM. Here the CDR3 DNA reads TGTGCCAGCAGCCTGTTCGCCACCGGGACAGGGCGGGCGGGAGAGGATACGCAGTATTTT. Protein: CASSLFATGTGRAGEDTQYF.

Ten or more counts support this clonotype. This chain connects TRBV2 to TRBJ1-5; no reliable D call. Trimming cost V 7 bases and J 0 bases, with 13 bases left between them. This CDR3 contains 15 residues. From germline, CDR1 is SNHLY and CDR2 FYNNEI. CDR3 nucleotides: TGTGCCAGCAATAGGGCAGGTCCTAGCAATCAGCCCCAGCATTTT. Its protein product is CASNRAGPSNQPQHF.

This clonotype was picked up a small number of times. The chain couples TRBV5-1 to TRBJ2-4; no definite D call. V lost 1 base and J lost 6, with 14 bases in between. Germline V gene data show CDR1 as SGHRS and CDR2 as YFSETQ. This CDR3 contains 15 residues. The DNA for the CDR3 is TGCGCCAGCAGCTTGATTCCGGGCCCCCTAAACATTCAGTACTTC. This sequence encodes CASSLIPGPLNIQYF.

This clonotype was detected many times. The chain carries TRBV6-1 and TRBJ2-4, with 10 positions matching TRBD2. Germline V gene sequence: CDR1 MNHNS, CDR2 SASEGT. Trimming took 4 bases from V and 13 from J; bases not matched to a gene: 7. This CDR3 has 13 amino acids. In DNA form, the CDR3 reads TGTGCCAGCAGTGGTCGCGGACTAGCGGCCCAGTACTTC. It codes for CASSGRGLAAQYF.

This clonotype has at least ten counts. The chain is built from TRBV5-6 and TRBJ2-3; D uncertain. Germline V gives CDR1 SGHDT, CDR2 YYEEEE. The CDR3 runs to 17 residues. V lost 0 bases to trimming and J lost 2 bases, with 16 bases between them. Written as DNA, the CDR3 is TGTGCCAGCAGCTTGGAGGGCCCAATCAAACCCACAGATACGCAGTATTTT. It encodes CASSLEGPIKPTDTQYF. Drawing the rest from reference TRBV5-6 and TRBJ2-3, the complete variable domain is DAGVTQSPTHLIKTRGQQVTLRCSPKSGHDTVSWYQQALGQGPQFIFQYYEEEERQRGNFPDRFSGHQFPNYSSELNVNALLLGDSALYLCASSLEGPIKPTDTQYFGPGTRLTVL.

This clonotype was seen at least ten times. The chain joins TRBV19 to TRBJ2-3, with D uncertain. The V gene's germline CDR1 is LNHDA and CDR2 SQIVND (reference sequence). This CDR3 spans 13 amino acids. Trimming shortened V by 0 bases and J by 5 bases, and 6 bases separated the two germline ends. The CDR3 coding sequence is TGTGCCAGTAGTATAGATCTAGAAGATACGCAGTATTTT. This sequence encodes CASSIDLEDTQYF. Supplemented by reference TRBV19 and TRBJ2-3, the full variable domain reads DGGITQSPKYLFRKEGQNVTLSCEQNLNHDAMYWYRQDPGQGLRLIYYSQIVNDFQKGDIAEGYSVSREKKESFPLTVTSAQKNPTAFYLCASSIDLEDTQYFGPGTRLTVL.

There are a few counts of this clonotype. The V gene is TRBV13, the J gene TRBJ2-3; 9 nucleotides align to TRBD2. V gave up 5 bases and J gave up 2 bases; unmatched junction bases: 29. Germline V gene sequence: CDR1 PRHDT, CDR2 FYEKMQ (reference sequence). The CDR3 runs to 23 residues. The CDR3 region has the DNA TGTGCCAGCAGCAGTAACCCCCGCCCCGGGACTAGCTGGCCATTCTATCCCACAGATACGCAGTATTTT. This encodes CASSSNPRPGTSWPFYPTDTQYF. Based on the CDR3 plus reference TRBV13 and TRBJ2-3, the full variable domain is AAGVIQSPRHLIKEKRETATLKCYPIPRHDTVYWYQQGPGQDPQFLISFYEKMQSDKGSIPDRFSAQQFSDYHSELNMSSLELGDSALYFCASSSNPRPGTSWPFYPTDTQYFGPGTRLTVL.

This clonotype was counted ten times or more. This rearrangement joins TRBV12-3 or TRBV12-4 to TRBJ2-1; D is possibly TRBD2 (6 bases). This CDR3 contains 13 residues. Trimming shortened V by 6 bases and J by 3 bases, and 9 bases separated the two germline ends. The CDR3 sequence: CASRDGSYNEQFF. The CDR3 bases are TGTGCCAGCAGAGACGGGAGCTACAATGAGCAGTTCTTC.

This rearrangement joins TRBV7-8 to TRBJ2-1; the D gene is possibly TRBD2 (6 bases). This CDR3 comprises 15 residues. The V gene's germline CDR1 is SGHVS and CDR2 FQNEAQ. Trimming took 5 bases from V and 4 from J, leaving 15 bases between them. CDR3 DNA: TGTGCCAGCAGCAAGACTAGTGCGGGTTACAATGAGCAGTTCTTC. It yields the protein CASSKTSAGYNEQFF. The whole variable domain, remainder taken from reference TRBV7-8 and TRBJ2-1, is GAGVSQSPRYKVAKRGQDVALRCDPISGHVSLFWYQQALGQGPEFLTYFQNEAQLDKSGLPSDRFFAERPEGSVSTLKIQRTQQEDSAVYLCASSKTSAGYNEQFFGPGTRLTVL.

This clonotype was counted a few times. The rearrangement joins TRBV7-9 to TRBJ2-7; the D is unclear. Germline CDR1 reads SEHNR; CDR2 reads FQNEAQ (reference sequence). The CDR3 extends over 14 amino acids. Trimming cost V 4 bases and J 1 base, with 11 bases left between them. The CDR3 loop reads CASSSEADSYEQYF. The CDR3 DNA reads TGTGCCAGCAGCTCCGAGGCAGATTCCTACGAGCAGTACTTC.

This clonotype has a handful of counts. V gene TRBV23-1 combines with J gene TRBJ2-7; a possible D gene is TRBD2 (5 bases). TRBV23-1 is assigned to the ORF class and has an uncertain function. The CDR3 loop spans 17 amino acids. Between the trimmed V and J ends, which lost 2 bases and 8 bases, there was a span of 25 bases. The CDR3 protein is CASSQAEVIMGNGQQYF. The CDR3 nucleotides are TGCGCCAGCAGTCAAGCGGAGGTAATCATGGGAAATGGCCAGCAGTACTTC.

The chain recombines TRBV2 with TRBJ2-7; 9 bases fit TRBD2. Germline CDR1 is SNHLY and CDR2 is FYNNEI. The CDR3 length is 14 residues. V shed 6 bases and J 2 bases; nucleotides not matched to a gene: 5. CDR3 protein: CASSSASGTYEQYF. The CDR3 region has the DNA TGTGCCAGCAGCTCGGCTAGCGGGACCTACGAGCAGTACTTC.

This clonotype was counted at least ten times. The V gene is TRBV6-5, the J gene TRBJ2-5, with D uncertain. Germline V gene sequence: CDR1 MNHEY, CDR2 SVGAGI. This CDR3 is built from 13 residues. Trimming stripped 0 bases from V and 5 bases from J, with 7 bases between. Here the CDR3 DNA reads TGTGCCAGCAGTTACTCTATGGGGGAGACCCAGTACTTC. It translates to CASSYSMGETQYF.

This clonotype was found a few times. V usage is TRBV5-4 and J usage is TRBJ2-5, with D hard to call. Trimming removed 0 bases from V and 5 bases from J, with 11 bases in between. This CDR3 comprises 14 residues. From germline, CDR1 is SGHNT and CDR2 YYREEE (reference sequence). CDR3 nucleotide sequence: TGTGCCAGCAGCTTGGTGGCTCCCCTGGAGACCCAGTACTTC. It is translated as CASSLVAPLETQYF.

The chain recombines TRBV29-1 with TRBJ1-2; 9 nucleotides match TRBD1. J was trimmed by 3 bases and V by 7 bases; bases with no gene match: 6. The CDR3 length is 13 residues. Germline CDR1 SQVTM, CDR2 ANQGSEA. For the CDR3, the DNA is TGCAGCGGTTACAGGGGGCATGACTATGGCTACACCTTC. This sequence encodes CSGYRGHDYGYTF.

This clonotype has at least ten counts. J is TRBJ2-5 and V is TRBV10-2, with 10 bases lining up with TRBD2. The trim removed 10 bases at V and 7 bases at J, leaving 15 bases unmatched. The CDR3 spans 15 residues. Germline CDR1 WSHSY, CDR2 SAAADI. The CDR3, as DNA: TGCGCCACCTTGGAGCGGGGGGGGGATTTAGCGACCCAGTACTTC. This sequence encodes CATLERGGDLATQYF.

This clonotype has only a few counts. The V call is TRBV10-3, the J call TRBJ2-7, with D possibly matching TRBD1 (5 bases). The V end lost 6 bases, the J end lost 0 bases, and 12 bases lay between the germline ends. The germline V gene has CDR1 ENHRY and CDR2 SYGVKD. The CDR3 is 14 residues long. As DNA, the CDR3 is TGTGCCATCAGCCCAGGGAAACTCTCCTACGAGCAGTACTTC. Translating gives CAISPGKLSYEQYF.